This TCR beta chain was documented in a study of cytomegalovirus exposure and HLA in healthy donors. Study-wide context: From donors who were HLA-typed, an early data release held 75 million to 85 million unique TCRs.

Concerning this clone: Its antigen remains unknown.

The CDR3 consists of 17 residues. Germline V lookup: CDR1 SGHTA, CDR2 FQGNSA. V was clipped by 0 bases and J by 3 bases, with 17 bases between them. Study-level results: In a later analysis, compared with equally common non-associated chains, HLA-associated beta chains were more expanded. Accurate predictions that matched the HLA-A and HLA-B alleles of most subjects were reportedly made from TCR beta sequences.

The PCR used 60 Vbeta and 13 Jbeta primers. Clones were read by immunoSEQ multiplex PCR, and TCRdb kept only the in-frame ones, dropping some. The sample shows 150,000 to 200,000 clones, around 76% of them seen only once. The specimen sequenced was PBMCs. This rearrangement joins TRBV7-2 to TRBJ1-2; tentative D call: TRBD1 (6 bases). The sequence derives from a girl aged 5 to 17 in good health and CMV-seropositive. In nucleotides, the CDR3 is TGTGCCAGCAGCTTAGCGCCAGGGGAGGGAGGGTACTATGGCTACACCTTC. It is translated as CASSLAPGEGGYYGYTF. Full variable domain (remainder filled in from reference TRBV7-2 and TRBJ1-2): GAGVSQSPSNKVTEKGKDVELRCDPISGHTALYWYRQSLGQGLEFLIYFQGNSAPDKSGLPSDRFSAERTGGSVSTLTIQRTQQEDSAVYLCASSLAPGEGGYYGYTFGSGTRLTVV.